The entry that follows covers one T cell receptor (beta chain) sequence. Its antigen is unidentified. The data originate from a study of T cell repertoires in cytomegalovirus infection. Looking at the study overall: Both CMV infection and a matching HLA type were indicated by public TCR beta signatures.

Trimming cost V 4 bases and J 3 bases; bases outside gene matches: 10. Germline lookup yields CDR1 SGHNT and CDR2 YYREEE (reference sequence). This CDR3 is 16 amino acids long. TCRdb analysed the reads with MiXCR anew, one entry per CDR3 protein. The table shows a few hundred thousand distinct CDR3 sequences, with around 18% occurring only once. Study observations and caveats: It was HLA-C-restricted CMV-specific TCR beta clonotypes that dominated the response ex vivo. Individuals carrying CMV plus the relevant HLA were identified by cumulative frequency of public TCR beta families.

The material sequenced was PBMCs. The receptor was isolated from a human donor in good health (CMV status not recorded). Some clones in this sample may be carry-over from other donors' samples. The rearrangement uses TRBV5-4 and TRBJ2-7; 10 positions agree with TRBD1. CDR3: CASSNNDRGLDYEQYF. The CDR3 bases are TGTGCCAGCAGCAACAACGACAGGGGGCTTGACTACGAGCAGTACTTC.